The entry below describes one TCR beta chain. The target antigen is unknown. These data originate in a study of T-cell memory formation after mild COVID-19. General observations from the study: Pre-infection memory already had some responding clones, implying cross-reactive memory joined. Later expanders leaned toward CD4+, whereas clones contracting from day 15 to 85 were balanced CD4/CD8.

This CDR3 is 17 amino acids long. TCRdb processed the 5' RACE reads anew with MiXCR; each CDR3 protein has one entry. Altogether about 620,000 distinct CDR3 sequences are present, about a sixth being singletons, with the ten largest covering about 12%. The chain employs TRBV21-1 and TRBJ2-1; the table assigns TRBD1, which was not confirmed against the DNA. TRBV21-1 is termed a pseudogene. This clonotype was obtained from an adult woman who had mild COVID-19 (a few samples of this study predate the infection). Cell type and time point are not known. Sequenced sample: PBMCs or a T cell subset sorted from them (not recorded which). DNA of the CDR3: TGTGCCAGCAGCAAAAGGCCTTGGAGGGGCGGAGACAATGAGCAGTTCTTC. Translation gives CASSKRPWRGGDNEQFF.